The next 32 T cell receptor beta chains were all read from a single sample in a study of shared clonotypes between healthy human individuals. Clones were read by immunoSEQ multiplex PCR, and TCRdb kept only the in-frame ones, dropping some. The sample holds millions of clones, over 85% seen once. Specimen: naive CD4+ T cells sorted from blood. Subset meaning: CD45RA+ positively selected. Receptors originate from a man younger than 35 in good health.

This clone appeared a single time. Other DNA sequences in the sample encode the same CDR3. For the CDR3, the DNA is TGTGCCAGCAGCGTATCCGGACAGAACACCGGGGAGCTGTTTTTT. Its protein is CASSVSGQNTGELFF. The rearrangement joins TRBV9 to TRBJ2-2; TRBD1 is a possible D gene (5 bases). The CDR3 has 15 amino acids. V lost 1 base and J 1 base, leaving 8 bases between the germline ends. From germline, CDR1 is SGDLS and CDR2 YYNGEE.

This sequence joins TRBV11-3 and TRBJ2-7; no firm D call. Germline CDR1 SGHNT, CDR2 YENEEA. The CDR3 length is 14 residues. The V end was cut by 0 bases, the J end by 7 bases, with 13 bases between. The CDR3 DNA follows: TGTGCCAGCAGCTTAGATTCGGTGGCAAGAGAGCAGTACTTC. This codes for CASSLDSVAREQYF.

V gene TRBV7-2 combines with J gene TRBJ1-1, with D unclear. This CDR3 has 13 residues. The V and J ends lost 5 bases and 1 base respectively, with 8 bases between them. Germline CDR1 and CDR2: SGHTA and FQGNSA. CDR3 sequence: CASSGQENTEAFF. The CDR3 DNA reads TGTGCCAGCAGCGGCCAGGAGAACACTGAAGCTTTCTTT.

The table lists this clone with a few counts. The chain recombines TRBV7-2 with TRBJ1-1, with a possible D match to TRBD1 (5 bases). V dropped 4 bases and J dropped 5 bases, with 26 bases sitting between them. From germline, CDR1 is SGHTA and CDR2 FQGNSA. The CDR3 length is 18 residues. The CDR3 reads CASSSPGAGVLKGTEAFF. The CDR3 DNA is TGTGCCAGCAGCTCCCCTGGGGCAGGAGTCCTAAAGGGGACTGAAGCTTTCTTT.

This clone was seen once. V gene TRBV6-5 combines with J gene TRBJ1-2; TRBD1 matches at 7 bases. This CDR3 region has 14 residues. Germline CDR1 and CDR2: MNHEY and SVGAGI. V lost 6 bases to trimming and J lost 6 bases; unmatched junction nucleotides: 10. The CDR3 is CASSRDSLSHGYTF. In DNA, the CDR3 is TGTGCCAGCAGCCGGGACAGTTTGTCCCATGGCTACACCTTC.

This chain uses TRBV28 with TRBJ1-6; no reliable D call. The CDR3 has 13 residues. The V end lost 3 bases, the J end lost 9 bases, and 9 bases lay between the germline ends. Germline CDR1 and CDR2: MDHEN and SYDVKM. The chain's CDR3 is CASSLGSASPLHF. DNA for the CDR3: TGTGCCAGCAGTTTGGGCAGCGCTTCACCCCTCCACTTT.

The rearrangement joins TRBV19 to TRBJ2-3, with 8 nucleotides matching TRBD2. This CDR3 has 14 amino acids. V lost 4 bases and J lost 4; bases outside the gene matches: 4. The V gene's germline CDR1 is LNHDA and CDR2 SQIVND (reference sequence). The CDR3 region is CASSTPGLADTQYF. The CDR3 DNA sequence: TGTGCCAGTAGTACACCGGGACTAGCAGATACGCAGTATTTT. Complete variable domain (other parts from reference TRBV19 and TRBJ2-3): DGGITQSPKYLFRKEGQNVTLSCEQNLNHDAMYWYRQDPGQGLRLIYYSQIVNDFQKGDIAEGYSVSREKKESFPLTVTSAQKNPTAFYLCASSTPGLADTQYFGPGTRLTVL.

This chain uses TRBV19 with TRBJ2-3, with 8 nucleotides matching TRBD1. Germline CDR1 reads LNHDA; CDR2 reads SQIVND (reference sequence). The trim removed 6 bases at V and 3 bases at J, leaving 11 bases unmatched. The CDR3 covers 16 residues. CDR3 in amino acids: CASRGEGQGVTDTQYF. The CDR3 DNA is TGTGCCAGTAGGGGTGAAGGACAGGGTGTAACAGATACGCAGTATTTT.

This rearrangement joins TRBV19 to TRBJ1-4; possible D gene TRBD1, 5 bases. Per germline, CDR1 LNHDA and CDR2 SQIVND (reference sequence). The ends were cut back, 3 bases at V and 7 bases at J, with 21 bases in the middle. The CDR3 consists of 17 residues. This chain's CDR3 is CASSIQKSAGRTEKLFF. The CDR3 DNA reads TGTGCCAGTAGTATCCAAAAGTCGGCAGGGCGAACTGAAAAACTGTTTTTT.

CDR3 nucleotides: TGCGCCAGCGCATTAGAGGAAAAACTGTTTTTT. Protein product: CASALEEKLFF. The V and J genes are TRBV23-1 and TRBJ1-4; no clear D gene. TRBV23-1 is filed as an ORF, its function uncertain. The CDR3 is made up of 11 amino acids. V was trimmed by 8 bases and J by 8 bases, leaving 9 bases between them.

The V and J genes are TRBV7-2 and TRBJ1-2; weak D call: TRBD1 (5 bases). There are 16 residues in the CDR3. Germline V gives CDR1 SGHTA, CDR2 FQGNSA. V lost 1 base and J 2 bases, leaving 14 bases between the germline ends. The CDR3 sequence: CASSLDRQGANYGYTF. The CDR3 DNA reads TGTGCCAGCAGCTTAGATCGGCAGGGTGCCAACTATGGCTACACCTTC.

This chain joins TRBV4-1 and TRBJ1-5; a weak D match, TRBD1 (6 bases). The CDR3 is made up of 15 amino acids. V lost 3 bases to trimming and J lost 5 bases, with 14 bases between them. The germline V gene has CDR1 MGHRA and CDR2 YSYEKL. CDR3 nucleotide sequence: TGCGCCAGCAGCCATTCCAGGGGCCGCGATCAGCCCCAGCATTTT. This sequence encodes CASSHSRGRDQPQHF.

The genes are TRBV28 and TRBJ1-1; TRBD1 is a possible D gene (6 bases). The CDR3 extends over 14 amino acids. Germline assignment: CDR1 MDHEN and CDR2 SYDVKM. Trimming cost V 7 bases and J 1 base, with 13 bases left between them. DNA for the CDR3: TGTGCCAGCACCGCCGTGGACAGGAACACTGAAGCTTTCTTT. Its translation: CASTAVDRNTEAFF.

The rearrangement links TRBV4-1 to TRBJ1-6; 7 positions agree with TRBD1. This CDR3 has 16 residues. After removal of 2 bases from V and 5 bases from J, the junction contained 6 bases not matched to a gene. CDR1 and CDR2 from the germline V gene are MGHRA and YSYEKL. CDR3 nucleotide sequence: TGCGCCAGCAGCCAATTCCGACAGGGCGATAATTCACCCCTCCACTTT. Its protein is CASSQFRQGDNSPLHF.

This rearrangement joins TRBV16 to TRBJ2-2; D remains ambiguous. This CDR3 region has 13 residues. Deletions cut 2 bases from V and 6 bases from J, with 7 bases between. Germline-derived CDR1 and CDR2 are KGHSY and FQNENV. CDR3 nucleotides: TGTGCCAGCAGCCAAAAAACACCCGGGGAGCTGTTTTTT. Amino acids: CASSQKTPGELFF.

The rearrangement joins TRBV28 to TRBJ1-4; TRBD1 matches at 9 bases. The CDR3 covers 15 residues. Losses at the gene ends were 5 bases for V and 8 bases for J; bases not matched to a gene: 9. Germline loops: CDR1 MDHEN, CDR2 SYDVKM. The CDR3, as DNA: TGTGCCAGCAGTCGAACGGACAGGGGTTGGGAAAAACTGTTTTTT. This sequence encodes CASSRTDRGWEKLFF.

The chain is built from TRBV6-6 and TRBJ2-1; 7 nucleotides agree with TRBD2. The V gene end was trimmed by 6 bases and the J gene end by 3 bases; junction bases not matched to a gene: 11. Germline V lookup: CDR1 MNHNY, CDR2 SVGAGI (reference sequence). This CDR3 contains 16 residues. CDR3 DNA sequence: TGTGCCAGCAGCCCCGGTGGAGCGGGATACTACAATGAGCAGTTCTTC. It specifies CASSPGGAGYYNEQFF.

The rearrangement joins TRBV27 to TRBJ2-3, with 9 bases aligning to TRBD1. Germline CDR1 reads MNHEY; CDR2 reads SMNVEV (reference sequence). This CDR3 is 16 amino acids long. The trim removed 5 bases at V and 4 bases at J, leaving 10 bases unmatched. The DNA of the CDR3 is TGTGCCAGCAGTCGGGGGACAGGGAAGTTTCCAGATACGCAGTATTTT. As protein: CASSRGTGKFPDTQYF.

This clone occurred once. The chain joins TRBV6-5 to TRBJ1-4; weak D call: TRBD1 (5 bases). V was pared by 5 bases and J by 5 bases, with 15 bases between. There are 15 residues in the CDR3. From germline, CDR1 is MNHEY and CDR2 SVGAGI. CDR3 bases: TGTGCCAGCAGTACCGACAGCTTAGGAAATGAAAAACTGTTTTTT. Its protein is CASSTDSLGNEKLFF.

This chain links TRBV7-2 with TRBJ1-3; D perhaps matches TRBD1 (6 bases). Germline loops: CDR1 SGHTA, CDR2 FQGNSA. The CDR3 spans 14 residues. Trimming cost V 8 bases and J 0 bases, with 11 bases left between them. CDR3 sequence: CASGGGLSGNTIYF. The CDR3, as DNA: TGTGCCAGCGGAGGGGGGCTCTCTGGAAACACCATATATTTT. Full variable domain (rest looked up from reference TRBV7-2 and TRBJ1-3): GAGVSQSPSNKVTEKGKDVELRCDPISGHTALYWYRQSLGQGLEFLIYFQGNSAPDKSGLPSDRFSAERTGGSVSTLTIQRTQQEDSAVYLCASGGGLSGNTIYFGEGSWLTVV.

This clone was counted only a few times. This sequence joins TRBV5-1 and TRBJ1-6; D is undetermined. The CDR3 spans 14 residues. Germline CDR1 is SGHRS and CDR2 is YFSETQ. The V and J ends lost 0 bases and 7 bases respectively, with 8 bases between them. CDR3 bases: TGCGCCAGCAGCTTGGAGGGAATGAATTCACCCCTCCACTTT. Its protein is CASSLEGMNSPLHF.

The CDR3 DNA reads as TGTGCCAGCAGCTTAGAACAGGGGGCTTGGACTGAAGCTTTCTTT. This sequence encodes CASSLEQGAWTEAFF. The J gene is TRBJ1-1, the V gene TRBV11-2; 9 nucleotides align to TRBD1. The CDR3 consists of 15 residues. Trimming at V came to 0 bases and at J to 5 bases, leaving 4 bases not matched to a gene. Germline-derived CDR1 and CDR2 are SGHAT and FQNNGV.

The rearrangement joins TRBV6-1 to TRBJ1-5; 9 bases are shared with TRBD1. The CDR3 has 17 residues. The germline gives CDR1 MNHNS, CDR2 SASEGT. Losses at the gene ends were 1 base for V and 5 bases for J; bases not matched to a gene: 9. The CDR3 nucleotides are TGTGCCAGCAGTGAAGGGACAGGGGCGCCCGTCTATCAGCCCCAGCATTTT. Translating gives CASSEGTGAPVYQPQHF.

The chain recombines TRBV7-2 with TRBJ2-1; tentative D call: TRBD2 (6 bases). The CDR3 has 13 amino acids. Germline assignment: CDR1 SGHTA and CDR2 FQGNSA. Trimming took 3 bases from V and 4 from J, leaving 7 bases between them. This CDR3 reads CASSFAGYNEQFF. In nucleotides, the CDR3 is TGTGCCAGCAGCTTTGCGGGGTACAATGAGCAGTTCTTC.

Of note for this clone: Other DNA sequences from this sample encode an identical CDR3 as well. The chain couples TRBV7-3 to TRBJ1-5, with no clear D. Per the germline V gene, CDR1 is SGHTA and CDR2 is FQGTGA. With 2 bases removed from V and 0 bases from J, the gap between germline ends came to 2 bases. The length of the CDR3 is 13 residues. The CDR3 region is CASSLDSNQPQHF. The CDR3 nucleotides are TGTGCCAGCAGCTTAGATAGCAATCAGCCCCAGCATTTT.

A note on this clone: Other DNA variants within this sample encode the same CDR3. The V call is TRBV11-2, the J call TRBJ1-3; D remains ambiguous. Germline loops: CDR1 SGHAT, CDR2 FQNNGV. The CDR3 covers 15 residues. V shed 0 bases and J shed 1 base, with 7 bases lying between them. For the CDR3, the DNA is TGTGCCAGCAGCTTAGATGGCAGATCTGGAAACACCATATATTTT. Amino acids: CASSLDGRSGNTIYF.

This clone was counted a single time. The V call is TRBV6-1, the J call TRBJ1-3, with D maybe TRBD1 (5 bases). The CDR3 contains 15 residues. Germline assignment: CDR1 MNHNS and CDR2 SASEGT. Trimming took 2 bases from V and 1 from J, leaving 9 bases between them. This CDR3 is CASSETSGSGNTIYF. The CDR3 DNA reads as TGTGCCAGCAGTGAAACTTCAGGGTCTGGAAACACCATATATTTT.

V and J are TRBV19 and TRBJ1-5; D is unclear. The CDR3 sequence is 17 residues long. V lost 1 base to trimming and J lost 0 bases, with 13 bases between them. Looked up from germline, CDR1 is LNHDA and CDR2 is SQIVND (reference sequence). The CDR3 loop is CASSIAPTDYSNQPQHF. CDR3 bases: TGTGCCAGTAGTATAGCCCCGACCGATTATAGCAATCAGCCCCAGCATTTT.

This clone was observed a single time. The chain recombines TRBV18 with TRBJ2-7; D is perhaps TRBD1 (6 bases). The CDR3 runs 13 residues. The V end was cut by 0 bases, the J end by 5 bases, with 8 bases between. The germline CDR1 and CDR2 sequences are KGHSH and LQKENI. DNA of the CDR3: TGTGCCAGCTCACCACCTAACAGGGACGAGCAGTACTTC. Its translation: CASSPPNRDEQYF.

V usage is TRBV10-3 and J usage is TRBJ2-1; 11 bases align to TRBD2. The CDR3 contains 16 residues. V lost 6 bases to trimming and J lost 3 bases; unmatched junction nucleotides: 7. Germline values: CDR1 ENHRY, CDR2 SYGVKD. Here the CDR3 reads CAIRETGLAGYNEQFF. The CDR3 DNA reads as TGTGCCATCAGGGAAACTGGACTAGCGGGCTACAATGAGCAGTTCTTC.

The chain has TRBV7-9 and TRBJ1-2; 7 nucleotides line up with TRBD1. The V and J ends lost 5 bases and 7 bases, in that order; junction bases with no gene match: 7. CDR3 length: 13 amino acids. From germline, CDR1 is SEHNR and CDR2 FQNEAQ (reference sequence). The CDR3 DNA reads as TGTGCCAGCAGCCGACGACAGGGTGGTGGCTACACCTTC. This codes for CASSRRQGGGYTF.

The chain joins TRBV7-9 to TRBJ2-3; D unresolved. CDR1 SEHNR and CDR2 FQNEAQ come from the germline V gene (reference sequence). V lost 4 bases, J lost 4 bases, and 9 bases lay in between. The CDR3 spans 13 residues. The CDR3 nucleotides are TGTGCCAGCAGCTGGGTCGGCCCAGATACGCAGTATTTT. Its protein is CASSWVGPDTQYF. Using reference TRBV7-9 and TRBJ2-3 for the parts outside the CDR3, the full variable domain is DTGVSQNPRHKITKRGQNVTFRCDPISEHNRLYWYRQTLGQGPEFLTYFQNEAQLEKSRLLSDRFSAERPKGSFSTLEIQRTEQGDSAMYLCASSWVGPDTQYFGPGTRLTVL.